Presented here are 28 T cell receptor beta chains from one specimen sequenced in a study of blood T cell repertoires in COVID-19. Clones were sequenced by immunoSEQ multiplex PCR, and TCRdb holds only the in-frame ones, with some missing. The data show approximately 96,000 clones, roughly 90% seen once. Sequencing was carried out using peripheral blood. The receptors come from a woman older than 75 with acute or convalescent COVID-19.

V is TRBV5-5 and J is TRBJ1-5; D may be TRBD1 (5 bases). Germline CDR1 SGHKS, CDR2 YYEKEE (reference sequence). The CDR3 extends over 15 amino acids. V dropped 0 bases and J dropped 6 bases, with 13 bases sitting between them. As DNA, the CDR3 is TGTGCCAGCAGCTTGGCCCCGCAGGGTGGTCAGCCCCAGCATTTT. This codes for CASSLAPQGGQPQHF.

The V call is TRBV18, the J call TRBJ2-3; 13 bases are a match to TRBD2. The J segment lost 4 bases and the V segment lost 6 bases, leaving 19 bases of the junction unmatched. This CDR3 is 20 amino acids long. Germline values: CDR1 KGHSH, CDR2 LQKENI. The CDR3 loop reads CASSPIPTRLAGGLADTQYF. The CDR3 DNA sequence: TGTGCCAGCTCCCCCATCCCCACGCGACTAGCGGGGGGTTTAGCAGATACGCAGTATTTT.

This chain links TRBV30 with TRBJ1-5; D might be TRBD1 (6 bases). Germline CDR1 and CDR2: GTSNPN and SVGIG (reference sequence). The V and J ends lost 2 bases and 7 bases respectively, with 12 bases between them. CDR3 length: 13 amino acids. CDR3 sequence (DNA): TGTGCCTGGAGTTATACAGGGACGCAGCCCCAGCATTTT. Its translation is CAWSYTGTQPQHF.

The chain recombines TRBV28 with TRBJ1-1, with D unresolved. The V gene's germline CDR1 is MDHEN and CDR2 SYDVKM. This CDR3 region has 15 residues. V lost 5 bases and J lost 2, with 15 bases in between. CDR3 DNA: TGTGCCAGCAGTCCCCACCCGGGTGGAAACACTGAAGCTTTCTTT. Protein product: CASSPHPGGNTEAFF.

The V and J genes are TRBV11-3 and TRBJ1-3, with 7 bases lining up with TRBD1. V shed 5 bases and J 1 base; nucleotides not matched to a gene: 8. Germline V gene data show CDR1 as SGHNT and CDR2 as YENEEA. The CDR3 is made up of 16 amino acids. The DNA of the CDR3 is TGTGCCAGCAGCACGGGGACAGCATCTTCTGGAAACACCATATATTTT. Translation: CASSTGTASSGNTIYF. The full variable domain, in which reference TRBV11-3 and TRBJ1-3 provide the parts outside the CDR3, is EAGVVQSPRYKIIEKKQPVAFWCNPISGHNTLYWYLQNLGQGPELLIRYENEEAVDDSQLPKDRFSAERLKGVDSTLKIQPAELGDSAVYLCASSTGTASSGNTIYFGEGSWLTVV.

J is TRBJ1-6 and V is TRBV4-3, with 8 bases aligning to TRBD1. This CDR3 is 15 amino acids long. Trimming removed 1 base from V and 10 bases from J; junction bases left unmatched: 6. Germline values: CDR1 LGHNA, CDR2 YSLEER. DNA for the CDR3: TGCGCCAGCAGCCAAGTAGCCACAGGGGGGTCACCCCTCCACTTT. The encoded protein is CASSQVATGGSPLHF.

The chain links TRBV7-2 to TRBJ1-2; 7 nucleotides align to TRBD1. The V segment lost 5 bases and the J segment 8 bases; nucleotides outside the gene matches: 11. CDR3 length: 14 amino acids. The germline V gene has CDR1 SGHTA and CDR2 FQGNSA. The CDR3 sequence: CASSPTTGRFGYTF. Here the CDR3 DNA reads TGTGCCAGCAGCCCTACGACAGGGAGGTTCGGCTACACCTTC.

This clone showed up just once. V is TRBV5-4 and J is TRBJ2-7; tentatively, D is TRBD2 (6 bases). Trimming shortened V by 0 bases and J by 1 base, and 8 bases separated the two germline ends. The germline V gene encodes CDR1 SGHNT and CDR2 YYREEE (reference sequence). The CDR3 runs 14 residues. The CDR3 region is CASSLGGDSYEQYF. In DNA, the CDR3 is TGTGCCAGCAGCTTGGGGGGGGATTCCTACGAGCAGTACTTC. The full variable domain, its missing parts supplied by reference TRBV5-4 and TRBJ2-7, is ETGVTQSPTHLIKTRGQQVTLRCSSQSGHNTVSWYQQALGQGPQFIFQYYREEENGRGNFPPRFSGLQFPNYSSELNVNALELDDSALYLCASSLGGDSYEQYFGPGTRLTVT.

This clone was detected only a few times. The chain uses TRBV9 and TRBJ1-3; no clear D. This CDR3 is 15 amino acids long. CDR1 and CDR2 from the germline V gene are SGDLS and YYNGEE. V was clipped by 0 bases and J by 0 bases, with 7 bases between them. CDR3 coding DNA: TGTGCCAGCAGCGTAGGGGCTGACTCTGGAAACACCATATATTTT. This translates into CASSVGADSGNTIYF. Full variable domain (missing parts from reference TRBV9 and TRBJ1-3): DSGVTQTPKHLITATGQRVTLRCSPRSGDLSVYWYQQSLDQGLQFLIQYYNGEERAKGNILERFSAQQFPDLHSELNLSSLELGDSALYFCASSVGADSGNTIYFGEGSWLTVV.

The V and J genes are TRBV4-2 and TRBJ2-5; the D gene is possibly TRBD2 (6 bases). V lost 0 bases and J 6 bases, leaving 20 bases between the germline ends. There are 17 residues in the CDR3. From germline, CDR1 is LGHNA and CDR2 YNFKEQ. The CDR3 coding sequence is TGTGCCAGCAGCCAAGATCTCGCGTCAGTCGGGGGAAAGACCCAGTACTTC. Protein: CASSQDLASVGGKTQYF.

V and J are TRBV30 and TRBJ1-2, with TRBD1 matching 9 bases. V gave up 0 bases and J gave up 7 bases; unmatched junction bases: 3. Germline loops: CDR1 GTSNPN, CDR2 SVGIG (reference sequence). The CDR3 is 13 amino acids. CDR3: CAWSVQQGAGYTF. For the CDR3, the DNA is TGTGCCTGGAGTGTACAACAGGGGGCTGGCTACACCTTC.

Written as DNA, the CDR3 is TGCAGCGTCGTCGACTATACTAGCGGGCAAGGAATCTACAATGAGCAGTTCTTC. Its translation: CSVVDYTSGQGIYNEQFF. The V gene is TRBV29-1, the J gene TRBJ2-1; 9 nucleotides line up with TRBD2. The V and J ends lost 6 bases and 3 bases, in that order; junction bases with no gene match: 18. This CDR3 contains 18 residues. CDR1 is SQVTM, CDR2 ANQGSEA, per germline.

V usage is TRBV27 and J usage is TRBJ2-1; maybe TRBD1 (6 bases). The germline V and J ends were trimmed by 4 bases and 4 bases, with 11 bases remaining between them. The CDR3 runs 14 residues. CDR1 is MNHEY, CDR2 SMNVEV, per germline (reference sequence). CDR3 residues: CASSSQGQYNEQFF. In DNA, the CDR3 is TGTGCCAGCAGTTCCCAAGGACAGTACAATGAGCAGTTCTTC.

The chain is built from TRBV30 and TRBJ1-6; the D is unclear. V lost 1 base, J lost 3 bases, and 4 bases lay in between. Germline CDR1 GTSNPN, CDR2 SVGIG (reference sequence). This CDR3 contains 13 residues. The CDR3 DNA follows: TGTGCCTGGAGTGCCATCTATAATTCACCCCTCCACTTT. It codes for CAWSAIYNSPLHF.

The J gene is TRBJ2-1, the V gene TRBV7-2; 8 positions agree with TRBD1. The CDR3 is made up of 14 amino acids. The trim removed 7 bases at V and 5 bases at J, leaving 7 bases unmatched. The germline CDR1 and CDR2 sequences are SGHTA and FQGNSA. The CDR3 reads CASKLDRAHNEQFF. As DNA, the CDR3 is TGTGCCAGCAAACTGGACAGGGCCCACAATGAGCAGTTCTTC.

A single count supports this clone. The chain employs TRBV28 and TRBJ1-6, with unresolved D. Trimming pared 5 bases from V and 0 bases from J, leaving 14 bases between. The CDR3 totals 17 residues. Germline V lookup: CDR1 MDHEN, CDR2 SYDVKM. CDR3 in DNA: TGTGCCAGCAGTCCCCCCCTCTCCAGCTCCTATAATTCACCCCTCCACTTT. Its protein is CASSPPLSSSYNSPLHF.

This chain uses TRBV7-2 with TRBJ1-5; 8 nucleotides agree with TRBD1. The CDR3 runs to 17 residues. CDR1 is SGHTA, CDR2 FQGNSA, per germline. Trimming took 5 bases from V and 1 from J; bases not matched to a gene: 10. CDR3 amino acids: CASSPWTGSRSNQPQHF. Written as DNA, the CDR3 is TGTGCCAGCAGCCCCTGGACAGGGAGTCGGAGCAATCAGCCCCAGCATTTT. The entire variable domain, with the rest obtained from reference TRBV7-2 and TRBJ1-5, is as follows: GAGVSQSPSNKVTEKGKDVELRCDPISGHTALYWYRQSLGQGLEFLIYFQGNSAPDKSGLPSDRFSAERTGGSVSTLTIQRTQQEDSAVYLCASSPWTGSRSNQPQHFGDGTRLSIL.

The chain joins TRBV29-1 to TRBJ2-1; TRBD2 aligns across 8 bases. Germline V lookup: CDR1 SQVTM, CDR2 ANQGSEA. The CDR3 has 11 amino acids. Unmatched junction bases numbered 4, after V lost 3 bases and J lost 12 bases. The CDR3 sequence is CSVDHTSGQFF. CDR3 DNA sequence: TGCAGCGTTGATCACACTAGCGGGCAGTTCTTC.

The V and J genes are TRBV4-1 and TRBJ1-4, with D perhaps matching TRBD1 (6 bases). Germline loops: CDR1 MGHRA, CDR2 YSYEKL. This CDR3 is built from 13 residues. Deletions cut 4 bases from V and 5 bases from J, with 8 bases between. CDR3 protein: CASSRDKNEKLFF. The CDR3 DNA is TGCGCCAGCAGCCGGGACAAAAATGAAAAACTGTTTTTT.

The rearrangement links TRBV6-2 or TRBV6-3 to TRBJ2-2; no firm D call. Trimming took off 2 bases at V and 6 bases at J, with 16 bases between the two ends. CDR1 MNHEY and CDR2 SVGEGT come from the germline V gene. The CDR3 spans 16 residues. The CDR3 DNA reads TGTGCCAGCAGTTACGCGGCCCTGTCCTCATCCGGGGAGCTGTTTTTT. It yields the protein CASSYAALSSSGELFF.

This chain connects TRBV5-1 to TRBJ2-7; TRBD1 agrees at 10 bases. This CDR3 has 14 residues. The trim removed 3 bases at V and 5 bases at J, leaving 5 bases unmatched. Germline CDR1 is SGHRS and CDR2 is YFSETQ. This CDR3 reads CASSSQTGGDEQYF. The CDR3 nucleotides are TGCGCCAGCAGCTCGCAGACAGGGGGCGACGAGCAGTACTTC.

This clone showed up just a few times. The chain employs TRBV5-1 and TRBJ2-6, with D possibly matching TRBD2 (5 bases). This CDR3 has 15 amino acids. In germline, CDR1 is SGHRS, CDR2 YFSETQ. Trimming cost V 3 bases and J 1 base, with 8 bases left between them. In DNA form, the CDR3 reads TGCGCCAGCAGCTACTCGGGATCTGGGGCCAACGTCCTGACTTTC. It is translated as CASSYSGSGANVLTF.

The rearrangement joins TRBV10-3 to TRBJ2-1; 7 positions match TRBD1. The CDR3 runs 16 residues. Germline CDR1 reads ENHRY; CDR2 reads SYGVKD. V dropped 2 bases and J dropped 0; count of bases not matched to a gene: 4. CDR3 DNA: TGTGCCATCAGTGAGCCACAGGGGAGCTCCTACAATGAGCAGTTCTTC. It codes for CAISEPQGSSYNEQFF.

This chain connects TRBV6-7 to TRBJ2-2, with a weak D call TRBD2 (6 bases). TRBV6-7 counts as an open reading frame of uncertain function. This CDR3 comprises 18 residues. V was clipped by 0 bases and J by 4 bases, with 18 bases between them. The DNA for the CDR3 is TGTGCCAGCAGTTACTCTACAGATGCGGGGCTTACCACCGGGGAGCTGTTTTTT. As protein: CASSYSTDAGLTTGELFF.

The rearrangement uses TRBV5-1 and TRBJ2-1; tentative D call: TRBD2 (6 bases). Trimming stripped 8 bases from V and 0 bases from J, with 15 bases between. In germline, CDR1 is SGHRS, CDR2 YFSETQ. The CDR3 loop spans 15 amino acids. DNA of the CDR3: TGCGCCAGTGCGGGGACCCTTAGCTCCTACAATGAGCAGTTCTTC. Its protein is CASAGTLSSYNEQFF.

The CDR3 protein is CASSPDPGYGYTF. DNA of the CDR3: TGTGCCAGCAGCCCTGACCCCGGGTATGGCTACACCTTC. The rearrangement joins TRBV7-9 to TRBJ1-2; no firm D call. V was cut by 5 bases and J by 5 bases, with 12 bases left in between. The germline V gene encodes CDR1 SEHNR and CDR2 FQNEAQ (reference sequence). The CDR3 spans 13 residues. The full variable domain, with the rest looked up from reference TRBV7-9 and TRBJ1-2, is DTGVSQNPRHKITKRGQNVTFRCDPISEHNRLYWYRQTLGQGPEFLTYFQNEAQLEKSRLLSDRFSAERPKGSFSTLEIQRTEQGDSAMYLCASSPDPGYGYTFGSGTRLTVV.

The chain links TRBV5-1 to TRBJ2-5, with 9 positions matching TRBD2. CDR3 length: 15 residues. The trim removed 6 bases at V and 4 bases at J, leaving 10 bases unmatched. Germline V gives CDR1 SGHRS, CDR2 YFSETQ. CDR3 region: CASNPRLAGPETQYF. The DNA of the CDR3 is TGCGCCAGCAACCCCAGGCTAGCGGGACCAGAGACCCAGTACTTC. The complete variable domain, with remaining parts taken from reference TRBV5-1 and TRBJ2-5, reads KAGVTQTPRYLIKTRGQQVTLSCSPISGHRSVSWYQQTPGQGLQFLFEYFSETQRNKGNFPGRFSGRQFSNSRSEMNVSTLELGDSALYLCASNPRLAGPETQYFGPGTRLLVL.

This chain uses TRBV15 with TRBJ2-7; maybe TRBD1 (5 bases). The V gene's germline CDR1 is LNHNV and CDR2 YYDKDF (reference sequence). The CDR3 spans 15 residues. V dropped 1 base and J dropped 5 bases, with 15 bases sitting between them. Here the CDR3 reads CATSRVLGQGHEQYF. CDR3 nucleotides: TGTGCCACCAGCAGAGTCTTAGGCCAGGGCCACGAGCAGTACTTC.